These 30 T cell receptor beta chains were sequenced from one sample in a study of shared clonotypes between healthy human individuals. TCRdb's table, derived via immunoSEQ multiplex PCR, lists solely in-frame clones and lacks some. This table has fewer than 2.5 million clones, 93% appearing once. Specimen: naive CD4+ T cells from PBMCs. Subset specified: CD45RA+ positively selected. These TCRs come from a man aged 18 to 29 in good health. Some clones in this sample may be carry-over from other donors' samples.

The chain uses TRBV7-2 and TRBJ2-5; D gene uncertain. Germline V gives CDR1 SGHTA, CDR2 FQGNSA. CDR3 length equals 13 residues. V lost 5 bases and J 1 base, leaving 8 bases between the germline ends. CDR3 nucleotide sequence: TGTGCCAGCAGCCCCACAGTCCAAGAGACCCAGTACTTC. Translated: CASSPTVQETQYF. The full variable domain, in which reference TRBV7-2 and TRBJ2-5 provide the parts outside the CDR3, is GAGVSQSPSNKVTEKGKDVELRCDPISGHTALYWYRQSLGQGLEFLIYFQGNSAPDKSGLPSDRFSAERTGGSVSTLTIQRTQQEDSAVYLCASSPTVQETQYFGPGTRLLVL.

This clone showed up just a few times. V gene TRBV7-6 combines with J gene TRBJ2-2; D ambiguous. Germline loops: CDR1 SGHVS, CDR2 FNYEAQ. The length of the CDR3 is 14 residues. Trimming left V 0 bases short and J 4 bases short, with 6 bases between. The chain's CDR3 is CASSLAFGTGELFF. CDR3 sequence (DNA): TGTGCCAGCAGCTTAGCTTTTGGCACCGGGGAGCTGTTTTTT.

The gene calls are TRBV2 and TRBJ2-4, with a possible D match to TRBD2 (5 bases). Trimming stripped 6 bases from V and 8 bases from J, with 17 bases between. CDR3 size: 14 residues. CDR1 and CDR2 from the germline V gene are SNHLY and FYNNEI. The CDR3 here is CASSLPTLGDIQYF. Written as DNA, the CDR3 is TGTGCCAGCAGCCTCCCCACTTTGGGAGACATTCAGTACTTC.

The V and J genes are TRBV5-1 and TRBJ2-3, with 11 bases fitting TRBD1. The CDR3 has 16 amino acids. Trimming took 4 bases from V and 4 from J; bases not matched to a gene: 8. CDR1 and CDR2 (germline): SGHRS, YFSETQ. CDR3 coding DNA: TGCGCCAGCAGCACCACCGGGACAGGGGGTTCAGATACGCAGTATTTT. This codes for CASSTTGTGGSDTQYF.

As for this clone: Other DNA sequences in the sample encode the same CDR3. J is TRBJ2-3 and V is TRBV7-3; D is possibly TRBD1 (5 bases). Germline loops: CDR1 SGHTA, CDR2 FQGTGA. CDR3 size: 13 residues. V shed 0 bases and J shed 4 bases, with 5 bases lying between them. CDR3 protein: CASSLTGPDTQYF. Written as DNA, the CDR3 is TGTGCCAGCAGCTTAACGGGGCCAGATACGCAGTATTTT.

The chain links TRBV28 to TRBJ1-1; 9 bases agree with TRBD1. This CDR3 region has 15 residues. With V trimmed by 5 bases and J by 5 bases, 9 bases remained unmatched. In germline, CDR1 is MDHEN, CDR2 SYDVKM. The CDR3 loop is CASSLAGTGWTEAFF. In DNA form, the CDR3 reads TGTGCCAGCAGTCTCGCCGGGACAGGGTGGACTGAAGCTTTCTTT.

This chain connects TRBV4-3 to TRBJ2-3; 10 bases are shared with TRBD2. The CDR3 has 17 residues. Germline lookup yields CDR1 LGHNA and CDR2 YSLEER. Trimming removed 3 bases from V and 3 bases from J; junction bases left unmatched: 9. The CDR3 DNA follows: TGCGCCAGCAGCCAGAAACGAGCACTAGCGGGAACAGATACGCAGTATTTT. Its protein is CASSQKRALAGTDTQYF.

V is TRBV2 and J is TRBJ2-2, with D maybe TRBD2 (6 bases). The V end was cut by 4 bases, the J end by 3 bases, with 12 bases between. This CDR3 contains 15 residues. Germline CDR1 is SNHLY and CDR2 is FYNNEI. The CDR3 region has the DNA TGTGCCAGCAGTGTGGGGCTAGCGTACACCGGGGAGCTGTTTTTT. It translates to CASSVGLAYTGELFF.

This chain links TRBV18 with TRBJ1-5, with D maybe TRBD1 (6 bases). Germline assignment: CDR1 KGHSH and CDR2 LQKENI. Trimming removed 3 bases at V and 0 bases at J, with 12 bases between. There are 16 residues in the CDR3. The CDR3 DNA is TGTGCCAGCTCACCTTTTGGACAGACTAGCAATCAGCCCCAGCATTTT. Translated, it gives CASSPFGQTSNQPQHF.

The rearrangement uses TRBV29-1 and TRBJ2-1; the D is unclear. CDR1 is SQVTM and CDR2 is ANQGSEA in the germline V gene. The CDR3 totals 12 residues. Trimming left V 4 bases short and J 8 bases short, with 12 bases between. CDR3 sequence reads: CSVGVRRYEQFF. The CDR3 bases are TGCAGCGTTGGGGTAAGGCGCTATGAGCAGTTCTTC.

A word on this clone: The same CDR3 also results from other DNA sequences found in this sample. The chain is built from TRBV6-5 and TRBJ2-7, with TRBD1 identical over 7 bases. V shed 5 bases and J 4 bases; nucleotides not matched to a gene: 2. The CDR3 covers 12 residues. Germline CDR1 reads MNHEY; CDR2 reads SVGAGI. CDR3 nucleotides: TGTGCCAGCAGTCCGGGACAGTACGAGCAGTACTTC. Protein product: CASSPGQYEQYF.

V and J are TRBV5-1 and TRBJ2-2, with 7 bases that match TRBD2. The CDR3 runs 15 residues. Trimming at V came to 1 base and at J to 4 bases, leaving 4 bases not matched to a gene. CDR1 SGHRS and CDR2 YFSETQ come from the germline V gene. The CDR3 sequence: CASSLRAGCTGELFF. The CDR3 DNA is TGCGCCAGCAGCTTGCGAGCGGGATGCACCGGGGAGCTGTTTTTT. Full variable domain (missing parts from reference TRBV5-1 and TRBJ2-2): KAGVTQTPRYLIKTRGQQVTLSCSPISGHRSVSWYQQTPGQGLQFLFEYFSETQRNKGNFPGRFSGRQFSNSRSEMNVSTLELGDSALYLCASSLRAGCTGELFFGEGSRLTVL.

The V and J genes are TRBV6-5 and TRBJ1-5; 9 bases match TRBD1. V lost 6 bases to trimming and J lost 4 bases; unmatched junction nucleotides: 4. The CDR3 length is 14 residues. Per the germline V gene, CDR1 is MNHEY and CDR2 is SVGAGI. The CDR3 DNA sequence: TGTGCCAGCAGGCGACAGGGGGAAAATCAGCCCCAGCATTTT. This encodes CASRRQGENQPQHF.

CDR3 bases: TGCGCCAGCAGCTCATCCGGGACAGGGGGGTTCGGCTACACCTTC. Residues: CASSSSGTGGFGYTF. The rearrangement uses TRBV5-1 and TRBJ1-2, with 11 bases aligning to TRBD1. Germline values: CDR1 SGHRS, CDR2 YFSETQ. Germline trimming cut 3 bases from V and 8 bases from J; bases unmatched to any gene: 9. This CDR3 region has 15 residues.

This clone was seen a single time. The V and J genes are TRBV5-4 and TRBJ2-4; 8 positions agree with TRBD2. V gave up 4 bases and J gave up 2 bases; unmatched junction bases: 2. Germline V lookup: CDR1 SGHNT, CDR2 YYREEE (reference sequence). The CDR3 runs to 14 residues. The CDR3 is CASSGGGSKNIQYF. The CDR3 DNA reads TGTGCCAGCAGCGGCGGGGGGTCCAAAAACATTCAGTACTTC.

This clone has just one count. The genes are TRBV7-8 and TRBJ2-7; D perhaps matches TRBD1 (7 bases). The CDR3 runs 17 residues. Germline V gene lookup returns CDR1 SGHVS and CDR2 FQNEAQ. V gave up 2 bases and J gave up 5 bases, with 22 bases separating them. CDR3: CASSLNFAGQTPHEQYF. The CDR3, as DNA: TGTGCCAGCAGCTTAAATTTTGCGGGACAGACCCCCCACGAGCAGTACTTC.

The chain uses TRBV5-4 and TRBJ2-3, with D perhaps matching TRBD2 (6 bases). There are 14 residues in the CDR3. Germline values: CDR1 SGHNT, CDR2 YYREEE (reference sequence). V lost 4 bases and J 2 bases, leaving 11 bases between the germline ends. The CDR3 reads CASSRTGATDTQYF. The DNA for the CDR3 is TGTGCCAGCAGCCGAACGGGAGCCACAGATACGCAGTATTTT.

A word on this clone: Additional DNA sequences in this sample encode the identical CDR3. V usage is TRBV6-5 and J usage is TRBJ2-5; D remains ambiguous. The DNA end favors TRBJ2-7, so the J call may be wrong. CDR1 MNHEY and CDR2 SVGAGI come from the germline V gene. This CDR3 is built from 11 residues. The CDR3 DNA follows: TGTGCCAGCAGTTACTCTCACGAGCAGTACTTC. This codes for CASSYSHEQYF.

The chain joins TRBV28 to TRBJ2-5; D is perhaps TRBD2 (7 bases). CDR1 is MDHEN, CDR2 SYDVKM, per germline. The CDR3 has 14 amino acids. The V end lost 4 bases, the J end lost 7 bases, and 16 bases lay between the germline ends. The CDR3 nucleotides are TGTGCCAGCAGTTCTGGGGGGGCCGTGGTGACCCAGTACTTC. As protein: CASSSGGAVVTQYF.

This clone was recorded only once. V and J are TRBV7-2 and TRBJ1-1; D remains unclear. The CDR3 spans 16 residues. Germline CDR1 is SGHTA and CDR2 is FQGNSA. V was shortened by 5 bases and J by 4 bases, with 20 bases between the two germline ends. In DNA form, the CDR3 reads TGTGCCAGCAGCGGCCGGTCGGTAGGTGCGGGCACTGAAGCTTTCTTT. It yields the protein CASSGRSVGAGTEAFF. Full variable domain (outside the CDR3, taken from reference TRBV7-2 and TRBJ1-1): GAGVSQSPSNKVTEKGKDVELRCDPISGHTALYWYRQSLGQGLEFLIYFQGNSAPDKSGLPSDRFSAERTGGSVSTLTIQRTQQEDSAVYLCASSGRSVGAGTEAFFGQGTRLTVV.

Notes on this clone: This same CDR3 is encoded by further DNA sequences in the sample. The rearrangement uses TRBV2 and TRBJ2-1, with TRBD1 identical over 7 bases. Germline V CDR1 and CDR2: SNHLY, FYNNEI. This CDR3 contains 14 residues. V shed 5 bases, J shed 4 bases, and the junction held 5 bases outside the gene matches. Written as DNA, the CDR3 is TGTGCCAGCAGTCCCGGGACAGTATACAATGAGCAGTTCTTC. Protein: CASSPGTVYNEQFF.

The chain is built from TRBV2 and TRBJ2-1; 7 positions agree with TRBD2. Germline-derived CDR1 and CDR2 are SNHLY and FYNNEI. V trimming: 4 bases; J trimming: 0 bases; junction bases outside the gene matches: 3. CDR3 length: 15 residues. Here the CDR3 reads CASSGGSGSYNEQFF. In DNA, the CDR3 is TGTGCCAGCAGTGGCGGGAGCGGCTCCTACAATGAGCAGTTCTTC.

The V gene is TRBV30, the J gene TRBJ1-2; D is unresolved. Per germline, CDR1 GTSNPN and CDR2 SVGIG (reference sequence). V was trimmed by 3 bases and J by 11 bases, leaving 16 bases between them. The CDR3 consists of 12 residues. The CDR3 nucleotides read TGTGCCTGGAGGGGATCAGGACCGCCGTACACCTTC. It specifies CAWRGSGPPYTF.

This clone was recorded only once. The chain employs TRBV6-5 and TRBJ1-5; D remains ambiguous. V lost 6 bases, J lost 0 bases, and 12 bases lay in between. Looked up from germline, CDR1 is MNHEY and CDR2 is SVGAGI. The CDR3 extends over 15 amino acids. The CDR3 DNA reads TGTGCCAGCAGCCGGGCCATTAATAGCAATCAGCCCCAGCATTTT. This translates into CASSRAINSNQPQHF.

This sequence joins TRBV19 and TRBJ2-2; D not resolved. Trimming cost V 3 bases and J 0 bases, with 11 bases left between them. This CDR3 has 16 amino acids. Germline CDR1 and CDR2: LNHDA and SQIVND (reference sequence). CDR3 loop: CASSIPKGPNTGELFF. The CDR3 DNA reads as TGTGCCAGTAGTATCCCGAAGGGTCCGAACACCGGGGAGCTGTTTTTT.

Notes on this clone: This sample includes further DNA sequences coding for the same CDR3. The rearrangement uses TRBV18 and TRBJ2-7, with D possibly called TRBD1 or TRBD2 (5 bases each). The V end was cut by 6 bases, the J end by 2 bases, with 11 bases between. The germline V gene has CDR1 KGHSH and CDR2 LQKENI. This CDR3 has 13 amino acids. CDR3 bases: TGTGCCAGCTCCGGGACCTCGACCTACGAGCAGTACTTC. Translated: CASSGTSTYEQYF.

J is TRBJ2-1 and V is TRBV6-1; 7 nucleotides line up with TRBD2. The CDR3 is 15 amino acids. Germline values: CDR1 MNHNS, CDR2 SASEGT. With V trimmed by 3 bases and J by 7 bases, 9 bases remained unmatched. CDR3 coding DNA: TGTGCCAGCAGTGACCCCGGGACTACCAGGAATGAGCAGTTCTTC. Translation: CASSDPGTTRNEQFF.

The J gene is TRBJ1-3, the V gene TRBV30; D not resolved. Germline-derived CDR1 and CDR2 are GTSNPN and SVGIG (reference sequence). CDR3 length: 12 residues. Trimming removed 4 bases at V and 0 bases at J, with 4 bases between. The CDR3 DNA sequence: TGTGCCTGGACCGCCTCTGGAAACACCATATATTTT. Its translation: CAWTASGNTIYF.

This clone was seen only once. The gene calls are TRBV7-2 and TRBJ1-2, with 7 bases lining up with TRBD1. The CDR3 is 14 residues long. Per germline, CDR1 SGHTA and CDR2 FQGNSA. Trimming removed 4 bases from V and 6 bases from J; junction bases left unmatched: 8. CDR3 coding DNA: TGTGCCAGCAGCTCCCCCTCCGGGACAGATGGCTACACCTTC. Amino acid sequence: CASSSPSGTDGYTF.

The table lists this clone with a count of one. The rearrangement links TRBV7-6 to TRBJ2-6, with 8 bases that match TRBD2. Germline values: CDR1 SGHVS, CDR2 FNYEAQ. J gave up 3 bases and V 1 base, and 2 bases lay outside the gene matches. The CDR3 runs to 16 residues. The CDR3 bases are TGTGCCAGCAGCTTAGGCGGGGGGCATGGGGCCAACGTCCTGACTTTC. It specifies CASSLGGGHGANVLTF.